These T cell receptor beta chains were read from a single sample in a study of control samples from healthy donors and cancer patients. Sequenced by immunoSEQ multiplex PCR; TCRdb stores in-frame clones only, minus some. Here the sample spans 100,000 to 150,000 clones, 91% being singletons. The sequenced sample was blood. The receptors were sampled from a man between 18 and 35 years old in good health. CDR3s leave out the opening cysteine and the closing phenylalanine or tryptophan. Each record gives: clone size, V gene, J gene, CDR3 protein. The listing skips clone size in some rows; elsewhere it reads once, few, many or a size class.

abundance: -
v_gene: TRBV25-1
j_gene: TRBJ2-5
CDR3aa: ASEGGGQETQY

abundance: -
v_gene: TRBV19
j_gene: TRBJ2-1
CDR3aa: ASSIVAMGEQF

abundance: -
v_gene: TRBV25-1
j_gene: TRBJ1-1
CDR3aa: ASSDTYDTHTEAF

abundance: -
v_gene: TRBV10-1
j_gene: TRBJ1-6
CDR3aa: ASSWDRASPLH

abundance: -
v_gene: TRBV11-2
j_gene: TRBJ2-3
CDR3aa: ASSRLAGSDTQY

abundance: -
v_gene: TRBV9
j_gene: TRBJ1-3
CDR3aa: ASSSWTGPGNTIY

abundance: -
v_gene: TRBV30
j_gene: TRBJ2-5
CDR3aa: AWTITSREETQY

abundance: -
v_gene: TRBV5-1
j_gene: TRBJ2-7
CDR3aa: ASSLDIGVVGYEQY

abundance: -
v_gene: TRBV5-1
j_gene: TRBJ1-1
CDR3aa: ASSYQGQLGAEAF

abundance: once
v_gene: TRBV6-6
j_gene: TRBJ1-6
CDR3aa: ASSYGINSPLH

abundance: -
v_gene: TRBV24-1
j_gene: TRBJ2-2
CDR3aa: ATRGGVNTGELF

abundance: -
v_gene: TRBV5-1
j_gene: TRBJ1-1
CDR3aa: ASSLGPDTEAF

abundance: once
v_gene: TRBV11-2
j_gene: TRBJ1-1
CDR3aa: ASSLGQGSTEAF

abundance: -
v_gene: TRBV27
j_gene: TRBJ1-1
CDR3aa: ASRTRPLAGFRAEAF

abundance: -
v_gene: TRBV5-1
j_gene: TRBJ1-1
CDR3aa: ASSLGTGYRTEAF

abundance: few
v_gene: TRBV7-3
j_gene: TRBJ2-1
CDR3aa: ASSPRSGGIDNEQF

abundance: -
v_gene: TRBV7-3
j_gene: TRBJ2-7
CDR3aa: ASSLGPAGIYEQY

abundance: -
v_gene: TRBV19
j_gene: TRBJ2-7
CDR3aa: ASSIYGGPDYEQY

abundance: -
v_gene: TRBV3-1/TRBV3-2
j_gene: TRBJ1-1
CDR3aa: ASSAQRSSGGSEAF

abundance: -
v_gene: TRBV9
j_gene: TRBJ2-3
CDR3aa: ASSVERGSTDTQY

abundance: -
v_gene: TRBV6-6
j_gene: TRBJ2-4
CDR3aa: ASSLGGWAKNIQY

abundance: -
v_gene: TRBV19
j_gene: TRBJ2-5
CDR3aa: ASSFGLAGVSRETQY

abundance: -
v_gene: TRBV2
j_gene: TRBJ2-5
CDR3aa: ASSETSPGRTQY

abundance: -
v_gene: TRBV3-1/TRBV3-2
j_gene: TRBJ2-3
CDR3aa: ASSPRTPRDDTQY

abundance: -
v_gene: TRBV12-5
j_gene: TRBJ1-1
CDR3aa: ASGFFSGPNTEAF

abundance: -
v_gene: TRBV7-9
j_gene: TRBJ2-7
CDR3aa: ASSRPTGTGVHEQY

abundance: -
v_gene: TRBV9
j_gene: TRBJ1-1
CDR3aa: ASSVDPGLNTEAF

abundance: -
v_gene: TRBV5-1
j_gene: TRBJ2-7
CDR3aa: ASSLAGQSSSYEQY

abundance: -
v_gene: TRBV2
j_gene: TRBJ2-7
CDR3aa: ASSEALTLTYEQY

abundance: -
v_gene: TRBV11-3
j_gene: TRBJ2-4
CDR3aa: ASPWDLAKNIQY

abundance: -
v_gene: TRBV6-5
j_gene: TRBJ2-7
CDR3aa: ASTGLAGADEQY

abundance: -
v_gene: TRBV12-5
j_gene: TRBJ2-2
CDR3aa: ASASSTGTWVAGELF

abundance: -
v_gene: TRBV9
j_gene: TRBJ1-1
CDR3aa: ASSVRSGNTEAF

abundance: -
v_gene: TRBV4-1
j_gene: TRBJ2-5
CDR3aa: ASSLAGGIQETQY

abundance: -
v_gene: TRBV5-6
j_gene: TRBJ1-2
CDR3aa: ASSALQGPNYGYT

abundance: -
v_gene: TRBV24-1
j_gene: TRBJ1-4
CDR3aa: ATSDPTGREMGEKLF